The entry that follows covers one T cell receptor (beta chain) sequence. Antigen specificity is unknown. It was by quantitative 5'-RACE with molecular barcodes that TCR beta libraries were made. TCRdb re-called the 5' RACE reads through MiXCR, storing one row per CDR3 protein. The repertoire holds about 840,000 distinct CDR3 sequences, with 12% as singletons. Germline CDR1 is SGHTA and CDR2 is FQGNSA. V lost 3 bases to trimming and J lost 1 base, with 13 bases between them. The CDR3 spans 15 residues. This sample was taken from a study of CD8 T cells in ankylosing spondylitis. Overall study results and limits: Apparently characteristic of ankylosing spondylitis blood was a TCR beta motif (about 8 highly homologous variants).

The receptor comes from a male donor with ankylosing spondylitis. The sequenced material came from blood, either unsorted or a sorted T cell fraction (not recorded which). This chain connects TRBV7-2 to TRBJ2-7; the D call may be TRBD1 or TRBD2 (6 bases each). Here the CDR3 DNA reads TGTGCCAGCAGCTTGCCCCGGGGGACATCCTACGAGCAGTACTTC. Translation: CASSLPRGTSYEQYF.